Listed here are 31 T cell receptor beta chains from one sample, sequenced in a study of molecular identifiers for immune sequencing clone quantification. TCRdb fed the PCR reads into MiXCR, producing one record per CDR3 protein. The sample lists hundreds of thousands of distinct CDR3 sequences; roughly 23% were seen once. The sequenced sample consisted of naive CD8+ T cells from blood, with Jurkat cell RNA spiked in. Subset reported: FACS-sorted CD8+CD4-CCR7+CD45RA+ naive T cells. These TCRs come from a human donor in good health. Some libraries in this study had Jurkat cell RNA spiked in.

The genes are TRBV27 and TRBJ2-7, with D possibly TRBD1 on 5 matching bases. Germline V gene data show CDR1 as MNHEY and CDR2 as SMNVEV (reference sequence). This CDR3 has 13 amino acids. The ends were cut back, 7 bases at V and 4 bases at J, with 14 bases in the middle. The CDR3 region is CASKPGSSYEQYF. The CDR3 region has the DNA TGTGCCAGCAAACCAGGGTCCTCGTACGAGCAGTACTTC.

Many counts were recorded for this clonotype. The V gene is TRBV29-1, the J gene TRBJ1-4; TRBD1 is a possible D gene (5 bases). The V gene lost 6 bases and the J gene lost 3 bases, with 11 bases spanning the gap. Germline loops: CDR1 SQVTM, CDR2 ANQGSEA. The length of the CDR3 is 13 residues. The CDR3 loop reads CSVEPRANEKLFF. In nucleotides, the CDR3 is TGCAGCGTCGAACCCAGGGCTAATGAAAAACTGTTTTTT. The complete variable domain, with remaining parts taken from reference TRBV29-1 and TRBJ1-4, reads SAVISQKPSRDICQRGTSLTIQCQVDSQVTMMFWYRQQPGQSLTLIATANQGSEATYESGFVIDKFPISRPNLTFSTLTVSNMSPEDSSIYLCSVEPRANEKLFFGSGTQLSVL.

With respect to this clonotype: One junction end disagrees with the germline gene, perhaps due to a read error. The chain uses TRBV19 and TRBJ2-5, with 7 bases that match TRBD1. The CDR3 consists of 16 residues. Germline V gene sequence: CDR1 LNHDA, CDR2 SQIVND (reference sequence). CDR3 protein: CAGSIDGTVSQETQYF. For the CDR3, the DNA is TGTGCCGGTAGTATAGACGGGACAGTATCCCAAGAGACCCAGTACTTC.

This clonotype was seen only a few times. CDR3 coding DNA: TGTGCCAGCAGCTATAATCAGAGGGGTCTGTACGAGCAGTACTTC. This gives the protein CASSYNQRGLYEQYF. The V call is TRBV13, the J call TRBJ2-7; D may correspond to TRBD1 or TRBD2 (5 bases each). The germline V and J ends were trimmed by 4 bases and 4 bases, with 17 bases remaining between them. The CDR3 is 15 residues long. CDR1 is PRHDT and CDR2 is FYEKMQ in the germline V gene (reference sequence).

The CDR3 reads CASSEGPGYAQYF. The CDR3 region has the DNA TGTGCCAGCAGTGAGGGGCCGGGATATGCGCAGTATTTT. This chain connects TRBV27 to TRBJ2-3; D may correspond to TRBD1 or TRBD2 (5 bases each). Germline V gene lookup returns CDR1 MNHEY and CDR2 SMNVEV (reference sequence). This CDR3 has 13 amino acids. Trimming took 5 bases from V and 10 from J, leaving 16 bases between them.

At least ten counts were recorded for this clonotype. The V call is TRBV19, the J call TRBJ1-4; 7 positions match TRBD1. The CDR3 has 14 amino acids. Looked up from germline, CDR1 is LNHDA and CDR2 is SQIVND (reference sequence). V was pared by 6 bases and J by 5 bases, with 6 bases of the junction left unmatched. The CDR3 region is CASSPDRMNEKLFF. CDR3 in DNA: TGTGCCAGTAGCCCGGACAGGATGAATGAAAAACTGTTTTTT.

The CDR3 coding sequence is TGTGCCGGCGGCCGAACCGGGGGGGGGGCTAGCGAAGGGGGTGCGCAGTATTTT. Encoded protein: CAGGRTGGGASEGGAQYF. The rearrangement links TRBV3-1 to TRBJ2-3, with 8 bases matching TRBD2. Germline CDR1 reads LGHDT; CDR2 reads YNNKEL (reference sequence). With 11 bases clipped from V and 10 bases from J, the junction kept 29 bases outside the gene matches. This CDR3 has 18 amino acids.

This clonotype was detected ten times or more. This chain connects TRBV20-1 to TRBJ2-4; D unresolved. CDR1 and CDR2 (germline): DFQATT, SNEGSKA (reference sequence). V lost 1 base to trimming and J lost 0 bases, with 10 bases between them. The CDR3 length is 15 residues. The chain's CDR3 is CSARGHNIAKNIQYF. CDR3 in DNA: TGCAGTGCTAGAGGTCATAACATAGCCAAAAACATTCAGTACTTC.

Concerning this clonotype: A clone one base away is much larger, so this may be a read error. As the CDR3 is not closed by the conserved phenylalanine or tryptophan, this likely results from a read error. The V call is TRBV4-3, the J call TRBJ1-3, with D possibly being TRBD1 (6 bases). Between the trimmed V and J ends, which lost 0 bases and 3 bases, there was a span of 15 bases. Germline lookup yields CDR1 LGHNA and CDR2 YSLEER. This CDR3 region has 17 residues. This chain's CDR3 is CASSQDGPGAYGNTIYS. CDR3 bases: TGCGCCAGCAGCCAAGACGGCCCGGGGGCCTATGGAAACACCATATATTCT.

V usage is TRBV7-2 and J usage is TRBJ2-1; D is unresolved. Looked up from germline, CDR1 is SGHTA and CDR2 is FQGNSA. CDR3 size: 12 residues. V lost 2 bases and J lost 6, with 5 bases in between. In nucleotides, the CDR3 is TGTGCCAGCAGCTTATCAGTCAATGAGCAGTTCTTC. This encodes CASSLSVNEQFF.

This clonotype was picked up many times. The chain has TRBV4-3 and TRBJ2-1; D possibly corresponds to TRBD1 (6 bases). The CDR3 is 13 amino acids. Trimming removed 4 bases from V and 6 bases from J, with 10 bases in between. Germline V gene data show CDR1 as LGHNA and CDR2 as YSLEER. This CDR3 reads CASSRRGGNEQFF. The DNA for the CDR3 is TGCGCCAGCAGCCGGCGAGGGGGCAATGAGCAGTTCTTC.

In its sample, this clonotype was seen many times. The chain is built from TRBV7-6 and TRBJ2-7; TRBD1 matches 10 bases. CDR3 size: 14 residues. Trimming at V came to 1 base and at J to 7 bases, leaving 4 bases not matched to a gene. Germline V lookup: CDR1 SGHVS, CDR2 FNYEAQ. As DNA, the CDR3 is TGTGCCAGCAGCTTAGGACAGGGGGCGGGGGAGCAGTACTTC. Translation gives CASSLGQGAGEQYF. Together with reference TRBV7-6 and TRBJ2-7, the CDR3 gives the full variable domain: GAGVSQSPRYKVTKRGQDVALRCDPISGHVSLYWYRQALGQGPEFLTYFNYEAQQDKSGLPNDRFSAERPEGSISTLTIQRTEQRDSAMYRCASSLGQGAGEQYFGPGTRLTVT.

The gene calls are TRBV29-1 and TRBJ2-1, with 15 bases that match TRBD2. This CDR3 has 19 residues. V shed 0 bases, J shed 0 bases, and the junction held 6 bases outside the gene matches. Germline V gives CDR1 SQVTM, CDR2 ANQGSEA. The CDR3 region is CSVEEGLAGGKSSYNEQFF. CDR3 coding DNA: TGCAGCGTTGAAGAGGGACTAGCGGGAGGCAAGAGCTCCTACAATGAGCAGTTCTTC.

This clonotype was detected a few times. The chain uses TRBV9 and TRBJ1-5; no firm D call. The V gene lost 1 base and the J gene lost 0 bases, with 8 bases spanning the gap. The V gene's germline CDR1 is SGDLS and CDR2 YYNGEE. The CDR3 has 15 residues. The CDR3 sequence is CASSVTPDSNQPQHF. DNA for the CDR3: TGTGCCAGCAGCGTAACTCCAGATAGCAATCAGCCCCAGCATTTT.

This clonotype appeared a single time. A clone one base away is much larger, so this may be a read error. The J gene is TRBJ2-5, the V gene TRBV14, with D unclear. Per germline, CDR1 SGHDN and CDR2 FVKESK. The CDR3 is 14 amino acids. Written as DNA, the CDR3 is TGTGCCAGCAGCCAAGTGGCAGTCCAAGAGCCCCAGTACTTC. This sequence encodes CASSQVAVQEPQYF. The complete variable domain, with remaining parts taken from reference TRBV14 and TRBJ2-5, reads EAGVTQFPSHSVIEKGQTVTLRCDPISGHDNLYWYRRVMGKEIKFLLHFVKESKQDESGMPNNRFLAERTGGTYSTLKVQPAELEDSGVYFCASSQVAVQEPQYFGPGTRLLVL.

This clonotype has only a few counts. The chain joins TRBV3-1 to TRBJ1-4, with D maybe TRBD1 (5 bases). Trimming pared 5 bases from V and 7 bases from J, leaving 17 bases between. Per the germline V gene, CDR1 is LGHDT and CDR2 is YNNKEL (reference sequence). The CDR3 spans 15 residues. The CDR3 sequence: CASSNRQNLAEKLFF. The CDR3 DNA is TGTGCCAGCAGCAATCGACAGAACCTCGCTGAAAAACTGTTTTTT.

The rearrangement joins TRBV12-3 or TRBV12-4 to TRBJ2-7, with 9 bases matching TRBD2. With V trimmed by 5 bases and J by 2 bases, 4 bases remained unmatched. The CDR3 spans 14 residues. The CDR3 DNA reads as TGTGCCAGCAGTGGACTAGCGACACCCTACGAGCAGTACTTC. Protein: CASSGLATPYEQYF.

On this clonotype: This may arise from a read error, as a much more abundant clone is one base away. The genes are TRBV6-2 or TRBV6-3 and TRBJ2-5; 7 bases line up with TRBD2. The CDR3 consists of 16 residues. The germline V gene has CDR1 MNHEY and CDR2 SVGEGT. The CDR3 sequence: CAGSYSRSAGQETQYF. Written as DNA, the CDR3 is TGTGCCGGCAGTTACTCACGTTCAGCGGGGCAAGAGACCCAGTACTTC.

This clonotype has ten or more counts. J is TRBJ2-1 and V is TRBV7-2; no clear D. Per the germline V gene, CDR1 is SGHTA and CDR2 is FQGNSA. CDR3 length: 12 amino acids. V lost 1 base, J lost 10 bases, and 8 bases lay in between. Written as DNA, the CDR3 is TGTGCCAGCAGCTTAGGCGTGCCCGAGCAGTTCTTC. Translating it yields CASSLGVPEQFF.

This sequence joins TRBV10-3 and TRBJ2-7, with 9 bases that match TRBD1. The CDR3 is 14 amino acids. Germline V CDR1 and CDR2: ENHRY, SYGVKD. The junction had 2 bases not matched to a gene; V was cut back by 2 bases and J by 3 bases. CDR3 residues: CAISEGTGLYEQYF. The CDR3 DNA reads as TGTGCCATCAGTGAGGGGACAGGGCTCTACGAGCAGTACTTC.

A word on this clonotype: A single base separates this from a much larger clone, so it may be a read error. The chain uses TRBV4-2 and TRBJ2-7, with TRBD1 matching 8 bases. The J call may be in error: the DNA end matches TRBJ2-1 better. The CDR3 has 17 residues. Germline CDR1 LGHNA, CDR2 YNFKEQ. CDR3 DNA sequence: TGTGCCAGCAGCCAAGGAGGGTCGCAGGGGGCGAACTACGAGCAGTTCTTC. This codes for CASSQGGSQGANYEQFF.

This clonotype was seen repeatedly, ten times or more. The chain has TRBV29-1 and TRBJ2-1; 8 positions agree with TRBD2. Per the germline V gene, CDR1 is SQVTM and CDR2 is ANQGSEA. The CDR3 covers 14 residues. With V trimmed by 8 bases and J by 1 base, 7 bases remained unmatched. CDR3: CSSLRGESYNEQFF. CDR3 nucleotides: TGCAGCTCATTGCGGGGGGAGTCCTACAATGAGCAGTTCTTC.

This clonotype was recorded many times. This chain links TRBV10-2 with TRBJ1-3; no clear D. CDR1 is WSHSY, CDR2 SAAADI, per germline. This CDR3 has 16 amino acids. V was pared by 2 bases and J by 0 bases, with 11 bases between. DNA for the CDR3: TGCGCCAGCAGTGAGACTGCAGTGATCTCTGGAAACACCATATATTTT. As protein: CASSETAVISGNTIYF.

This clonotype was found many times. V gene TRBV7-9 combines with J gene TRBJ2-4; the D is unclear. CDR3 size: 15 residues. Germline-derived CDR1 and CDR2 are SEHNR and FQNEAQ (reference sequence). V shed 3 bases and J shed 10 bases, with 19 bases lying between them. The CDR3 spells CASSFQPADDSIQYF. As DNA, the CDR3 is TGTGCCAGCAGCTTTCAACCCGCCGATGATTCAATTCAGTACTTC.

This clonotype was recorded at least ten times. The chain uses TRBV6-5 and TRBJ2-6; D is unresolved. In germline, CDR1 is MNHEY, CDR2 SVGAGI. The CDR3 spans 15 residues. Trimming cost V 6 bases and J 1 base, with 10 bases left between them. CDR3 amino acids: CASRPAPSGANVLTF. The CDR3 region has the DNA TGTGCCAGCAGGCCGGCCCCTTCTGGGGCCAACGTCCTGACTTTC.

In this sample, this clonotype turned up many times. The V gene is TRBV29-1, the J gene TRBJ2-1; 12 nucleotides match TRBD2. Germline V CDR1 and CDR2: SQVTM, ANQGSEA. This CDR3 is built from 15 residues. V dropped 4 bases and J dropped 6; count of bases not matched to a gene: 7. The chain's CDR3 is CSVGPTSGGLNEQFF. The CDR3 DNA reads as TGCAGCGTTGGACCGACTAGCGGGGGCCTCAATGAGCAGTTCTTC.

The table lists this clonotype with many counts. This sequence joins TRBV7-9 and TRBJ2-5; no clear D gene. This CDR3 region has 14 residues. The germline CDR1 and CDR2 sequences are SEHNR and FQNEAQ (reference sequence). V lost 1 base and J lost 3, with 9 bases in between. CDR3 sequence (DNA): TGTGCCAGCAGCTTAGTTCTCGCTGAAGAGACCCAGTACTTC. It is translated as CASSLVLAEETQYF.

This clonotype was found many times. V is TRBV18 and J is TRBJ2-3, with D perhaps TRBD1 (6 bases). CDR3 length: 16 residues. Germline lookup yields CDR1 KGHSH and CDR2 LQKENI. Trimming stripped 3 bases from V and 0 bases from J, with 13 bases between. CDR3 nucleotides: TGTGCCAGCTCACCCCACAGGGATGGGAGCACAGATACGCAGTATTTT. Residues: CASSPHRDGSTDTQYF. The whole variable domain, remainder taken from reference TRBV18 and TRBJ2-3, is NAGVMQNPRHLVRRRGQEARLRCSPMKGHSHVYWYRQLPEEGLKFMVYLQKENIIDESGMPKERFSAEFPKEGPSILRIQQVVRGDSAAYFCASSPHRDGSTDTQYFGPGTRLTVL.

The J gene is TRBJ2-3, the V gene TRBV19; D gene ambiguous. V lost 7 bases to trimming and J lost 1 base, with 15 bases between them. This CDR3 contains 15 residues. Looked up from germline, CDR1 is LNHDA and CDR2 is SQIVND (reference sequence). The CDR3 region has the DNA TGTGCCAGTACCGATGAGCTTCAGGGCACAGATACGCAGTATTTT. It is translated as CASTDELQGTDTQYF. Filled out from reference TRBV19 and TRBJ2-3, the complete variable domain reads DGGITQSPKYLFRKEGQNVTLSCEQNLNHDAMYWYRQDPGQGLRLIYYSQIVNDFQKGDIAEGYSVSREKKESFPLTVTSAQKNPTAFYLCASTDELQGTDTQYFGPGTRLTVL.

This clonotype was counted between two and nine times. The chain links TRBV11-2 to TRBJ1-2, with a weak D call TRBD1 (5 bases). CDR1 is SGHAT, CDR2 FQNNGV, per germline. The CDR3 spans 15 residues. V shed 4 bases and J shed 4 bases, with 16 bases lying between them. CDR3 sequence: CASSSIAGSRYGYTF. The CDR3, as DNA: TGTGCCAGCAGCTCCATCGCAGGGTCGCGCTATGGCTACACCTTC.

The chain carries TRBV6-5 and TRBJ2-1; 12 nucleotides agree with TRBD2. Germline V gene data show CDR1 as MNHEY and CDR2 as SVGAGI. The CDR3 has 16 amino acids. Unmatched junction bases numbered 8, after V lost 7 bases and J lost 4 bases. CDR3 nucleotide sequence: TGTGCCAGCAACCCAGGACTAGCGGGAAAGTACAATGAGCAGTTCTTC. It translates to CASNPGLAGKYNEQFF.